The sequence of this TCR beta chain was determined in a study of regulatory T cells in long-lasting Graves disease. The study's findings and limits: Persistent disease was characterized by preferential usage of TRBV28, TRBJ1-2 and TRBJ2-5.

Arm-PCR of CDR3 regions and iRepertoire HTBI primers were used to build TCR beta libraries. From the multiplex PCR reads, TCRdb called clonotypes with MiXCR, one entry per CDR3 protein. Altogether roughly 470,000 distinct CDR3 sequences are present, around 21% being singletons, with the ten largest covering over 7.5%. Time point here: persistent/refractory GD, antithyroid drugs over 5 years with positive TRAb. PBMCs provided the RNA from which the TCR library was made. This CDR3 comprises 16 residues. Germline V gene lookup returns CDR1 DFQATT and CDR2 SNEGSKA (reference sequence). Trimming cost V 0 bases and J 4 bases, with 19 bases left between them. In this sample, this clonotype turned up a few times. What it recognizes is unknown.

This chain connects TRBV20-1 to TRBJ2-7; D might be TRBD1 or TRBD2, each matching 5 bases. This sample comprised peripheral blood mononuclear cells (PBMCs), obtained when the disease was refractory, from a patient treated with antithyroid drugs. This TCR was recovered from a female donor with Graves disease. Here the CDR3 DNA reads TGCAGTGCTAGAGATCGGGGCGACGAGATCGTTTACGAGCAGTACTTC. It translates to CSARDRGDEIVYEQYF.